The entry below describes one T cell receptor (beta chain). This entry is derived from a study of blood T cell repertoires in COVID-19. Study-wide context: From the United States, Italy and Spain came samples of acute and convalescent COVID-19. The cDNA or gDNA used as material had been derived from T cells, B-cell-depleted T cells, or PBMCs.

Per the original methods: Reference gene primers were amplified, and this amplification served to estimate nucleated cell counts. Sequencing used immunoSEQ multiplex PCR; TCRdb keeps in-frame clones, though not all of them. That table supplies the V and J calls and clone size; D and trimming were determined from the DNA. The table has approximately 4,900 clones, approximately 91% seen once. Per the germline V gene, CDR1 is LNHDA and CDR2 is SQIVND (reference sequence). Germline trimming cut 4 bases from V and 2 bases from J; bases unmatched to any gene: 4. The CDR3 consists of 14 residues. The chain is built from TRBV19 and TRBJ1-1; TRBD1 matches at 7 bases. The sequenced material came from peripheral blood. This receptor was obtained from a human donor in a cohort sampled during active COVID-19. Here the CDR3 reads CASSRDRLNTEAFF. As DNA, the CDR3 is TGTGCCAGTAGTAGGGACAGACTAAACACTGAAGCTTTCTTT.